This TCR beta chain stems from a study of T-cell reconstitution after alpha-beta-depleted transplantation in children. Germline V gives CDR1 SGHRS, CDR2 YFSETQ. The CDR3 is 16 amino acids. The junction had 5 bases not matched to a gene; V was cut back by 1 base and J by 1 base. General observations from the study: Alpha-beta T cells present about two months after transplant were reported to originate from several hundred expanded graft clones. For some patients, TCRbeta diversity was high at day 60 because of recipient T cells and thymic progenitors that survived.

This clonotype has only a few counts. The antigen remains unidentified. Unique molecular identifiers were used in preparing the TCRbeta library. From the PCR reads, TCRdb called clonotypes with MiXCR, one entry per CDR3 protein. The repertoire has 300,000 or so distinct CDR3 sequences, around 25% of them found once; the top ten carry approximately 10%. J is TRBJ1-1 and V is TRBV5-1; 9 nucleotides match TRBD1. This clonotype originated in a male patient between 10 and 17 years old who had a stem cell transplant for acute lymphoblastic leukemia, so the T cells may come from the graft donor. The specimen comprised PBMCs, mostly from graft donor cells, sampled 180 days after TCRalphabeta/CD19-depleted stem cell transplant. CDR3 protein: CASSLPADRGNTEAFF. The DNA for the CDR3 is TGCGCCAGCAGCTTGCCGGCGGACAGGGGGAACACTGAAGCTTTCTTT. Looking up the rest from reference TRBV5-1 and TRBJ1-1 gives the full variable domain: KAGVTQTPRYLIKTRGQQVTLSCSPISGHRSVSWYQQTPGQGLQFLFEYFSETQRNKGNFPGRFSGRQFSNSRSEMNVSTLELGDSALYLCASSLPADRGNTEAFFGQGTRLTVV.